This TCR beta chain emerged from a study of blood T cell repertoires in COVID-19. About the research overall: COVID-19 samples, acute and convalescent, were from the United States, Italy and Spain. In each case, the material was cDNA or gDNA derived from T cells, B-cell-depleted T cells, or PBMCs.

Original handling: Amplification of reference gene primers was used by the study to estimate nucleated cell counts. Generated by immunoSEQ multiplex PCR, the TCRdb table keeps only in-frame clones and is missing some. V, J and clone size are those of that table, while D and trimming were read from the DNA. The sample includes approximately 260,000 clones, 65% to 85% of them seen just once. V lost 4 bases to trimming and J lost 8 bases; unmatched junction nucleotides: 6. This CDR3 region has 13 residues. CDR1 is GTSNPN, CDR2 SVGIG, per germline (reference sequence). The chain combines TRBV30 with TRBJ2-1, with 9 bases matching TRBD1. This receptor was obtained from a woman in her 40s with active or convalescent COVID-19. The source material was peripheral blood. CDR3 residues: CAWTGTGSYEQFF. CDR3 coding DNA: TGTGCCTGGACCGGGACAGGGAGCTATGAGCAGTTCTTC.